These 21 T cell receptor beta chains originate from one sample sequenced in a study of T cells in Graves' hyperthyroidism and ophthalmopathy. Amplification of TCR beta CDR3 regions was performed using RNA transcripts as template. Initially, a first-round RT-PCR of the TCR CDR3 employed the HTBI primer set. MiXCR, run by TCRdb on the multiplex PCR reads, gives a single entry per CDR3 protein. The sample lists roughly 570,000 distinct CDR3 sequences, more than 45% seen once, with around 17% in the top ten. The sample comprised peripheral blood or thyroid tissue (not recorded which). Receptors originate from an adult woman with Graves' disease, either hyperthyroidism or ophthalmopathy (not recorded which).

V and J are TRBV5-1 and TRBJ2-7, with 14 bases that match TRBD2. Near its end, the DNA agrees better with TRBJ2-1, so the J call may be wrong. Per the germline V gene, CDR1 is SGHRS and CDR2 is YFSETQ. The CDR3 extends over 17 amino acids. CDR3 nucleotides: TGCGCCAGCAGTCCGGGACTAGCGGGAGTCAGGTACAATGAGCAGTTCTTC. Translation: CASSPGLAGVRYNEQFF.

The CDR3 protein is CASSAEMGLAEYF. The CDR3 bases are TGTGCCAGCAGCGCAGAGATGGGACTAGCGGAGTACTTC. The chain carries TRBV14 and TRBJ2-7, with 11 bases matching TRBD2. V trimming: 5 bases; J trimming: 11 bases; junction bases outside the gene matches: 8. The CDR3 totals 13 residues. The germline CDR1 and CDR2 sequences are SGHDN and FVKESK.

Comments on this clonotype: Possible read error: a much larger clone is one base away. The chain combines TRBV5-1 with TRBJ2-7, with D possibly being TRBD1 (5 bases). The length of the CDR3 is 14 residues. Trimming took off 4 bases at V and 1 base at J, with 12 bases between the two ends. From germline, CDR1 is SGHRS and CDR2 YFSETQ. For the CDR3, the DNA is TGCGCCAGCAGCCCCAGGGCAGAGTCCTACGAGCAGTACTTC. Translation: CASSPRAESYEQYF.

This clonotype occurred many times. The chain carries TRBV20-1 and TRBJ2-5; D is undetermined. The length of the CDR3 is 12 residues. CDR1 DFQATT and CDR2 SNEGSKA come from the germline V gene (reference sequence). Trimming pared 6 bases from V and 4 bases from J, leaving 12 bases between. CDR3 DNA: TGCAGTGCCAGATCGAAAGTAGAGACCCAGTACTTC. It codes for CSARSKVETQYF.

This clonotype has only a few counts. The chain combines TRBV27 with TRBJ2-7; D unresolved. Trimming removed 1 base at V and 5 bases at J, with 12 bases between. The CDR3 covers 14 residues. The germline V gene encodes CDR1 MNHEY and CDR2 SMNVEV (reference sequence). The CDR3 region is CASSLLGNLHEQYF. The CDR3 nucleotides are TGTGCCAGCAGTTTATTAGGGAATCTCCACGAGCAGTACTTC.

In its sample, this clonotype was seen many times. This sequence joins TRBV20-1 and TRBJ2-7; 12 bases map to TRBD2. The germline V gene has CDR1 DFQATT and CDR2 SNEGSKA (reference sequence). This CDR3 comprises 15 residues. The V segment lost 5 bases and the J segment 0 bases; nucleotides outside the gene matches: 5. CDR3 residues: CSARTSGTSSYEQYF. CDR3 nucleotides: TGCAGTGCTCGGACTAGCGGGACTAGCTCCTACGAGCAGTACTTC.

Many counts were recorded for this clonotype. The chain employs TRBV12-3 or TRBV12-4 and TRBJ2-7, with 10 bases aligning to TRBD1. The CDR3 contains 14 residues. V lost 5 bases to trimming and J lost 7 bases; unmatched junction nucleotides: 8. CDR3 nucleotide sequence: TGTGCCAGCAGTCCCGGGACAGGGGCTTTAGAGCAGTACTTC. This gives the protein CASSPGTGALEQYF.

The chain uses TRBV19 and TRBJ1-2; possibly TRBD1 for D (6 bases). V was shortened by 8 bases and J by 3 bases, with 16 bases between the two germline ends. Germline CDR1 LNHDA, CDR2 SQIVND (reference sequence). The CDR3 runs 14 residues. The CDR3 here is CASAHGGQHYGYTF. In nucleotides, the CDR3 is TGTGCCAGTGCCCATGGGGGGCAACACTATGGCTACACCTTC.

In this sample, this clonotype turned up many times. The CDR3 loop reads CSARVLTGNTIYF. In DNA form, the CDR3 reads TGCAGTGCTAGAGTACTGACTGGAAACACCATATATTTT. V usage is TRBV20-1 and J usage is TRBJ1-3; D remains ambiguous. CDR1 and CDR2 from the germline V gene are DFQATT and SNEGSKA (reference sequence). Trimming stripped 1 base from V and 2 bases from J, with 6 bases between. This CDR3 has 13 amino acids.

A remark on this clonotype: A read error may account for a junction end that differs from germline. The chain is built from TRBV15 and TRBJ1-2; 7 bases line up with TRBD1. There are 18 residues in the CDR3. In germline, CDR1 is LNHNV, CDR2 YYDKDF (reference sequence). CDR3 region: CATRGLTGQRSPNDGFTF. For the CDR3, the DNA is TGTGCCACCCGGGGGCTCACGGGACAGAGGTCGCCTAACGATGGCTTCACCTTC.

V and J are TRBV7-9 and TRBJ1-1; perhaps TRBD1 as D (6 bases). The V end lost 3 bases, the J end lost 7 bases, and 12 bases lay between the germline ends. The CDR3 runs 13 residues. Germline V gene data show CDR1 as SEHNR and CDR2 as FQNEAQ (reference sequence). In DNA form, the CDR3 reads TGTGCCAGCAGCTTCGGGGGGCCCGTTGAAGCTTTCTTT. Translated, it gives CASSFGGPVEAFF. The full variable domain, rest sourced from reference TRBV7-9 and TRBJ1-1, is DTGVSQNPRHKITKRGQNVTFRCDPISEHNRLYWYRQTLGQGPEFLTYFQNEAQLEKSRLLSDRFSAERPKGSFSTLEIQRTEQGDSAMYLCASSFGGPVEAFFGQGTRLTVV.

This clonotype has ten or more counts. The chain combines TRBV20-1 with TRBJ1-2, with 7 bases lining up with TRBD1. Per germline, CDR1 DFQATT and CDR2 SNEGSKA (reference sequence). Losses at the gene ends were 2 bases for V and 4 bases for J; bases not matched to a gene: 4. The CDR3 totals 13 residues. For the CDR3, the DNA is TGCAGTGCTAGACAGGGGGGGATCTATGGCTACACCTTC. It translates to CSARQGGIYGYTF.

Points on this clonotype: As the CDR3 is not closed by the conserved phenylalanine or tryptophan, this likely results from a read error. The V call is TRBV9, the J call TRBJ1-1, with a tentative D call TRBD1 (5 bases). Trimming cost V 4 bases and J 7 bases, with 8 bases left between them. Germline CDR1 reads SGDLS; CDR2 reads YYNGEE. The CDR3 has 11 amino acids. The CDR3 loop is CASSPGVEAFL. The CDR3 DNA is TGTGCCAGCAGCCCGGGGGTTGAAGCTTTCCTT.

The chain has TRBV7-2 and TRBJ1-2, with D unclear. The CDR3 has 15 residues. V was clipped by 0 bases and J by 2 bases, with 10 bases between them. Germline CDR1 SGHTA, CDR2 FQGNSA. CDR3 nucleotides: TGTGCCAGCAGCTTAGCTGGAGCGGGAAACTATGGCTACACCTTC. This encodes CASSLAGAGNYGYTF.

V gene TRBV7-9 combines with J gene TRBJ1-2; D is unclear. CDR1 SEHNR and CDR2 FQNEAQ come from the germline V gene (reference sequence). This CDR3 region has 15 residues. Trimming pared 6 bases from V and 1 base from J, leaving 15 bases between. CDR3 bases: TGTGCCAGCAGTGCCCGACCCAGGAGTAACTATGGCTACACCTTC. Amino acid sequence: CASSARPRSNYGYTF.

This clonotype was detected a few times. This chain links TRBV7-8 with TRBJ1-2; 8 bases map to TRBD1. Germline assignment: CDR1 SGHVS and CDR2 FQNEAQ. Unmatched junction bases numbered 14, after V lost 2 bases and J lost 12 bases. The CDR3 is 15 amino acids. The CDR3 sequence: CASSLKTGASSGNTF. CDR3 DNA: TGTGCCAGCAGCTTAAAGACAGGGGCGAGCTCTGGAAACACCTTC.

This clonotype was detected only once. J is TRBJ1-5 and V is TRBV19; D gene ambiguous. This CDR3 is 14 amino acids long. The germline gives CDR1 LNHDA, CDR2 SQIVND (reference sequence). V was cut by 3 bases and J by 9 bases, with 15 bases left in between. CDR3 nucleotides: TGTGCCAGTAGTATCCACAGCTCTTCACCGCCCCAGCATTTT. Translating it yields CASSIHSSSPPQHF. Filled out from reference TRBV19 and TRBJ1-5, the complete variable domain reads DGGITQSPKYLFRKEGQNVTLSCEQNLNHDAMYWYRQDPGQGLRLIYYSQIVNDFQKGDIAEGYSVSREKKESFPLTVTSAQKNPTAFYLCASSIHSSSPPQHFGDGTRLSIL.

CDR3 sequence reads: CASSPPGHKETQHF. The CDR3 DNA reads TGTGCCAGCAGTCCCCCTGGACACAAAGAGACCCAGCATTTT. The chain has TRBV12-3 or TRBV12-4 and TRBJ1-5; possibly TRBD1 for D (5 bases). The length of the CDR3 is 14 residues. V gave up 5 bases and J gave up 11 bases, with 19 bases separating them.

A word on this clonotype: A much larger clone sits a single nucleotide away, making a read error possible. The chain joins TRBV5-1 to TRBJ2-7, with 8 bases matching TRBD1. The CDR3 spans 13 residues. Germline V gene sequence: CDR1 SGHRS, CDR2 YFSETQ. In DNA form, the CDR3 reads TGCGTCAGCAGGTGGACAGGGTTCGGCGAGCAGTACTTC. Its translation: CVSRWTGFGEQYF.

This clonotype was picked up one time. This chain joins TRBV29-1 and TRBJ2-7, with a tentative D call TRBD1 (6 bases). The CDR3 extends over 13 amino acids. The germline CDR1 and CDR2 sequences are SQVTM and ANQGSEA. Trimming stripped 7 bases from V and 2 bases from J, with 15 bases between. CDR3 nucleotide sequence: TGCAGCGCAGGGGAGCTTTCGGCCTACGAGCAGTACTTC. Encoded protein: CSAGELSAYEQYF.

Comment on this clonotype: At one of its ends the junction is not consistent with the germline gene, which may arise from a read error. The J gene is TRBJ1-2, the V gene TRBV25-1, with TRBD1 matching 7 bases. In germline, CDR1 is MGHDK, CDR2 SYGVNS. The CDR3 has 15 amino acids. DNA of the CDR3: TGTGCCTGCAGTCTGCGGACAGGAAGGAACTATGGCTACACCTTC. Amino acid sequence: CACSLRTGRNYGYTF.